This TCR beta chain appears in the sequencing data of a study of neoadjuvant nivolumab and ipilimumab in lung cancer (dated by TCRdb to 2020 to 2022). About the full investigation: In the NEOSTAR trial, nivolumab was administered intravenously at 3 mg/kg on days 1, 15 and 29, and the combination arm also received ipilimumab 1 mg/kg on day 1 only. For each study arm, the primary endpoint of the trial was the rate of major pathologic response (MPR) in the intention-to-treat population. The trial treated about 45 patients with operable NSCLC: some 23 were randomized to nivolumab monotherapy and about 20 to nivolumab plus ipilimumab. The study compared TCR repertoires in pretherapy (baseline) peripheral blood with TCR repertoires in tumors resected at surgery following neoadjuvant immune checkpoint blockade. Matched pretherapy and resected tumor pairs were analyzed for seven patients, of whom four received nivolumab and three received nivolumab plus ipilimumab.

The library was generated by the immunoSEQ multiplex PCR assay. Processing in the source paper ran as follows. Repertoires were summarized in terms of richness and clonality, and significantly expanded and contracted clones between pre- and post-therapy samples were identified. TCRdb took this table from immuneACCESS and kept in-frame rearrangements with V and J called. Such tables lack part of the clones; where checked against another copy, unresolved V genes explain under half of the gap, and the rest is unexplained. That table supplies the V and J calls and clone size; D and trimming were determined from the DNA. The sample contains about 38,000 clones, roughly 89% of them found a single time. The ten largest clones take up 2.5% to 3.5% of the sample. The sample's time point label is to be understood as: pretherapy, before neoadjuvant immune checkpoint inhibitors. The samples were obtained from NEOSTAR, a phase 2 randomized trial that tested neoadjuvant nivolumab or nivolumab plus ipilimumab, followed by surgery, in operable NSCLC.

Remarks on this clone: This receptor's antigen is unknown. No much larger clone exists at a distance of one base, and base qualities are not known.

On the study overall, not on this receptor specifically: Compared with tumor-adjacent uninvolved lung, resected tumors had greater TCR richness and clonality, and increases showed up in more of the dual-therapy-treated tumors. Richness in tumors resected after neoadjuvant therapy showed a positive correlation with pretherapy blood TCR richness (Spearman R ≈ 0.79). There was no significant correlation between TCR clonality and pathologic tumor regression, and just a single major-pathologic-response sample was available for the clonality-regression analysis. From pretherapy to surgery, tumor T-cell richness and clonality went up in three of three dual-therapy tumors, versus only two of four nivolumab-treated tumors. TCR sequencing was performed in a small number of samples.

As encoded in the germline V gene (reference sequence), CDR1 is SEHNR while CDR2 is FQNEAQ. From the cysteine through the phenylalanine, the CDR3 covers 15 amino acids. Only CDR3 DNA remains: 45 bases, in frame from the first base. V drops 1 base and J drops 4 bases, leaving 12 bases in between. The sequenced sample was peripheral blood, obtained before neoadjuvant nivolumab, alone or with ipilimumab. The chain is made from TRBV7-9 and TRBJ2-3; the D gene is possibly TRBD1 or TRBD2, with 6 bases matching each. The sequence came from an adult with non-small cell lung cancer. The CDR3 protein is CASSLVRGPADTQYF. DNA sequence: TGTGCCAGCAGCTTAGTTCGGGGGCCCGCAGATACGCAGTATTTT. The full variable domain, completed from the reference TRBV7-9 and TRBJ2-3 proteins outside the CDR3, reads DTGVSQNPRHKITKRGQNVTFRCDPISEHNRLYWYRQTLGQGPEFLTYFQNEAQLEKSRLLSDRFSAERPKGSFSTLEIQRTEQGDSAMYLCASSLVRGPADTQYFGPGTRLTVL.